The 9 T cell receptor beta chains reported below all come from one sample, sequenced in a study of regulatory T cells in long-lasting Graves disease. The time point: persistent/refractory GD, antithyroid drugs over 5 years with positive TRAb. Preparation of the TCR library used RNA extracted from PBMCs. TCR beta libraries were built with iRepertoire HTBI primers and Arm-PCR of CDR3 regions. A single record per CDR3 protein comes from TCRdb applying MiXCR to the multiplex PCR reads. This table has 600,000 to 850,000 distinct CDR3 sequences, 30% appearing once. This specimen consisted of peripheral blood mononuclear cells (PBMCs), obtained when the disease was refractory, from a patient treated with antithyroid drugs. The receptors shown here come from a female donor with Graves disease.

The chain uses TRBV5-1 and TRBJ1-1; D gene uncertain. Germline V gene sequence: CDR1 SGHRS, CDR2 YFSETQ. The CDR3 extends over 15 amino acids. With 0 bases removed from V and 1 base from J, the gap between germline ends came to 10 bases. The CDR3, as DNA: TGCGCCAGCAGCTTGGGCGCAAGTAGGAACACTGAAGCTTTCTTT. It is translated as CASSLGASRNTEAFF. The variable domain in full, with the rest retrieved from reference TRBV5-1 and TRBJ1-1, is KAGVTQTPRYLIKTRGQQVTLSCSPISGHRSVSWYQQTPGQGLQFLFEYFSETQRNKGNFPGRFSGRQFSNSRSEMNVSTLELGDSALYLCASSLGASRNTEAFFGQGTRLTVV.

This clonotype appeared many times. This rearrangement joins TRBV6-1 to TRBJ1-1, with 7 bases that match TRBD1. Per the germline V gene, CDR1 is MNHNS and CDR2 is SASEGT. This CDR3 contains 14 residues. J gave up 0 bases and V 6 bases, and 4 bases lay outside the gene matches. The CDR3 nucleotides are TGTGCCAGCAGGGTGGGACAGTTGAACACTGAAGCTTTCTTT. It translates to CASRVGQLNTEAFF.

J is TRBJ2-7 and V is TRBV2, with D tentatively TRBD1 (5 bases). Between the trimmed V and J ends, which lost 6 bases and 4 bases, there was a span of 19 bases. This CDR3 has 15 residues. Per germline, CDR1 SNHLY and CDR2 FYNNEI. The CDR3 nucleotides are TGTGCCAGCAGCTTAGACAGACACACGACTTACGAGCAGTACTTC. The encoded protein is CASSLDRHTTYEQYF.

This clonotype appeared many times. At one of its ends the junction is not consistent with the germline gene, which may arise from a read error. This chain connects TRBV6-1 to TRBJ1-2; 10 bases match TRBD1. Germline loops: CDR1 MNHNS, CDR2 SASEGT. The CDR3 has 14 amino acids. CDR3 nucleotide sequence: TGTGCCAGCAGGGAAGAGGGACAGGGGTTTGGCTACACCTTC. Protein: CASREEGQGFGYTF.

This clonotype was recorded a few times. The chain joins TRBV7-9 to TRBJ2-7, with 7 bases fitting TRBD2. The CDR3 contains 16 residues. V was clipped by 4 bases and J by 3 bases; unmatched bases: 12. Germline-derived CDR1 and CDR2 are SEHNR and FQNEAQ (reference sequence). CDR3 loop: CASSSRAGLADYEQYF. The CDR3 coding sequence is TGTGCCAGCAGCTCGAGGGCGGGGCTAGCGGACTACGAGCAGTACTTC.

This clonotype showed up many times. The chain recombines TRBV7-2 with TRBJ2-7; 8 bases match TRBD2. CDR1 and CDR2 from the germline V gene are SGHTA and FQGNSA. V lost 5 bases, J lost 0 bases, and 3 bases stayed unmatched. The CDR3 covers 14 residues. CDR3 in amino acids: CASSLTSASYEQYF. CDR3 DNA: TGTGCCAGCAGCCTGACTAGCGCCTCCTACGAGCAGTACTTC.

This clonotype was recorded a few times. J is TRBJ1-6 and V is TRBV2, with no clear D. This CDR3 comprises 14 residues. Germline CDR1 reads SNHLY; CDR2 reads FYNNEI. V was shortened by 10 bases and J by 7 bases, with 17 bases between the two germline ends. For the CDR3, the DNA is TGTGCCACCGCGCGTAACCCGGGGAATTCACCCCTCCACTTT. Residues: CATARNPGNSPLHF.

The chain links TRBV12-3 or TRBV12-4 to TRBJ1-4, with D tentatively TRBD1 (6 bases). This CDR3 is 14 amino acids long. Trimming stripped 4 bases from V and 13 bases from J, with 19 bases between. DNA for the CDR3: TGTGCCAGCAGTTCTATCCCCGGGGGCCGGGGACTGTTTTTT. This gives the protein CASSSIPGGRGLFF.

CDR3 sequence: CAFGQDLMNTEAFF. CDR3 DNA sequence: TGTGCCTTTGGACAGGATCTAATGAACACTGAAGCTTTCTTT. The chain is built from TRBV30 and TRBJ1-1; TRBD1 matches at 7 bases. V lost 7 bases to trimming and J lost 0 bases; unmatched junction nucleotides: 8. This CDR3 comprises 14 residues. Germline V CDR1 and CDR2: GTSNPN, SVGIG (reference sequence).